The 16 T cell receptor beta chains below were found in one sample sequenced in a study of OX40 agonist ivuxolimab in advanced cancers. Clones were read by immunoSEQ multiplex PCR, and TCRdb kept only the in-frame ones, dropping some. The data show about 80,000 clones, around 86% seen once. The sample was CD4+ or CD8+ T cells sorted from blood, taken in a trial of the OX40 agonist ivuxolimab. The receptors were sampled from an adult with an advanced solid tumor such as melanoma, head and neck, liver or kidney cancer.

The V and J genes are TRBV28 and TRBJ2-1, with D unclear. The CDR3 is made up of 13 amino acids. Trimming cost V 1 base and J 3 bases, with 4 bases left between them. From germline, CDR1 is MDHEN and CDR2 SYDVKM. CDR3 protein: CASSLSFYNEQFF. CDR3 sequence (DNA): TGTGCCAGCAGTTTATCGTTCTACAATGAGCAGTTCTTC.

The chain links TRBV2 to TRBJ2-5; D gene ambiguous. V lost 1 base and J lost 4, with 7 bases in between. The V gene's germline CDR1 is SNHLY and CDR2 FYNNEI. The CDR3 has 13 amino acids. The CDR3: CASSEGARETQYF. For the CDR3, the DNA is TGTGCCAGCAGTGAAGGGGCCAGAGAGACCCAGTACTTC.

The chain recombines TRBV15 with TRBJ1-2, with TRBD1 as a possible D gene (5 bases). The CDR3 is made up of 14 amino acids. Between the trimmed V and J ends, which lost 5 bases and 13 bases, there was a span of 23 bases. Germline values: CDR1 LNHNV, CDR2 YYDKDF (reference sequence). The CDR3 protein is CATSVIRDAQSLTF. The CDR3, as DNA: TGTGCCACCAGCGTAATCCGGGACGCACAAAGCCTCACCTTC. The variable domain in full, completed from reference TRBV15 and TRBJ1-2, reads DAMVIQNPRYQVTQFGKPVTLSCSQTLNHNVMYWYQQKSSQAPKLLFHYYDKDFNNEADTPDNFQSRRPNTSFCFLDIRSPGLGDTAMYLCATSVIRDAQSLTFGSGTRLTVV.

The chain recombines TRBV7-9 with TRBJ2-5; D remains unclear. V was clipped by 0 bases and J by 5 bases, with 4 bases between them. Germline V lookup: CDR1 SEHNR, CDR2 FQNEAQ (reference sequence). The CDR3 spans 12 residues. CDR3: CASSLALETQYF. DNA for the CDR3: TGTGCCAGCAGCTTAGCGCTTGAGACCCAGTACTTC.

This chain connects TRBV28 to TRBJ2-7, with 12 bases lining up with TRBD2. The CDR3 covers 15 residues. V lost 3 bases, J lost 6 bases, and 6 bases stayed unmatched. Germline V CDR1 and CDR2: MDHEN, SYDVKM. CDR3 bases: TGTGCCAGCAGTTTGCCTAGCGGGGGGGGTGGCGAGCAGTACGTC. Amino acids: CASSLPSGGGGEQYV.

The chain carries TRBV29-1 and TRBJ1-3; D not resolved. This CDR3 is built from 15 residues. Germline CDR1 reads SQVTM; CDR2 reads ANQGSEA. V lost 0 bases and J 0 bases, leaving 9 bases between the germline ends. The chain's CDR3 is CSVEEVAYSGNTIYF. In DNA, the CDR3 is TGCAGCGTTGAAGAAGTCGCGTACTCTGGAAACACCATATATTTT. The full variable domain, completed using reference TRBV29-1 and TRBJ1-3, is SAVISQKPSRDICQRGTSLTIQCQVDSQVTMMFWYRQQPGQSLTLIATANQGSEATYESGFVIDKFPISRPNLTFSTLTVSNMSPEDSSIYLCSVEEVAYSGNTIYFGEGSWLTVV.

The chain couples TRBV9 to TRBJ1-2; the D gene is possibly TRBD1 (6 bases). Per germline, CDR1 SGDLS and CDR2 YYNGEE. The CDR3 totals 13 residues. V was trimmed by 5 bases and J by 3 bases, leaving 11 bases between them. CDR3 nucleotide sequence: TGTGCCAGCAGGGGGGGCAGGGACTATGGCTACACCTTC. It specifies CASRGGRDYGYTF.

The rearrangement links TRBV7-6 to TRBJ2-5, with D unclear. The V end lost 1 base, the J end lost 4 bases, and 10 bases lay between the germline ends. CDR3 length: 14 residues. The V gene's germline CDR1 is SGHVS and CDR2 FNYEAQ. CDR3 nucleotides: TGTGCCAGCAGCTTAGGTGGTCTCCCAGAGACCCAGTACTTC. Its translation: CASSLGGLPETQYF.

The rearrangement uses TRBV19 and TRBJ1-2, with D uncertain. The germline CDR1 and CDR2 sequences are LNHDA and SQIVND (reference sequence). The CDR3 contains 13 residues. The V and J ends lost 10 bases and 3 bases respectively, with 15 bases between them. The CDR3 loop is CATIGVKDYGYTF. The CDR3 DNA is TGTGCCACTATCGGGGTAAAGGACTATGGCTACACCTTC.

The rearrangement uses TRBV7-8 and TRBJ2-4; TRBD1 matches at 7 bases. CDR1 and CDR2 from the germline V gene are SGHVS and FQNEAQ. Trimming removed 2 bases from V and 1 base from J; junction bases left unmatched: 8. The CDR3 consists of 17 residues. CDR3: CASSLSRTGGAKNIQYF. The CDR3 DNA is TGTGCCAGCAGCTTAAGTCGGACAGGTGGGGCCAAAAACATTCAGTACTTC.

This chain links TRBV28 with TRBJ1-2, with 8 bases fitting TRBD1. The V segment lost 5 bases and the J segment 7 bases; nucleotides outside the gene matches: 9. Looked up from germline, CDR1 is MDHEN and CDR2 is SYDVKM. The CDR3 totals 14 residues. CDR3 nucleotide sequence: TGTGCCAGCAGTCAAGGACAGGGAAGTGGTGGCTACACCTTC. Translated: CASSQGQGSGGYTF.

The rearrangement joins TRBV7-8 to TRBJ2-6; D is unresolved. The V gene lost 2 bases and the J gene lost 0 bases, with 14 bases spanning the gap. This CDR3 region has 18 residues. In germline, CDR1 is SGHVS, CDR2 FQNEAQ. CDR3 sequence: CASSLYGRGDSGANVLTF. The CDR3 bases are TGTGCCAGCAGCTTATATGGGCGAGGCGACTCTGGGGCCAACGTCCTGACTTTC.

This chain uses TRBV5-4 with TRBJ2-5; the match to TRBD2 covers 8 bases. Looked up from germline, CDR1 is SGHNT and CDR2 is YYREEE (reference sequence). The CDR3 has 15 amino acids. Trimming at V came to 4 bases and at J to 5 bases, leaving 10 bases not matched to a gene. The CDR3 DNA sequence: TGTGCCAGCAGCGGACACGGGGGGGCCTGGGAGACCCAGTACTTC. It translates to CASSGHGGAWETQYF.

The genes are TRBV7-9 and TRBJ2-7, with 9 bases lining up with TRBD1. The CDR3 is 15 residues long. Germline lookup yields CDR1 SEHNR and CDR2 FQNEAQ (reference sequence). After removal of 2 bases from V and 2 bases from J, the junction contained 4 bases not matched to a gene. The CDR3: CASSLPGQGPYEQYF. CDR3 DNA sequence: TGTGCCAGCAGCTTACCGGGACAGGGTCCCTACGAGCAGTACTTC.

The chain links TRBV15 to TRBJ2-7; D remains ambiguous. Germline CDR1 is LNHNV and CDR2 is YYDKDF (reference sequence). The CDR3 loop spans 16 amino acids. Trimming cost V 2 bases and J 1 base, with 15 bases left between them. In DNA, the CDR3 is TGTGCCACCAGCAGATCCCGAAGGGAAGAGTCCTACGAGCAGTACTTC. Translating it yields CATSRSRREESYEQYF.

The chain recombines TRBV2 with TRBJ1-2, with 10 bases aligning to TRBD1. The germline V gene has CDR1 SNHLY and CDR2 FYNNEI. V was clipped by 4 bases and J by 7 bases; unmatched bases: 6. The length of the CDR3 is 14 residues. The CDR3 protein is CASSVGTGAVGYTF. The CDR3 DNA sequence: TGTGCCAGCAGTGTCGGGACAGGGGCGGTTGGCTACACCTTC.